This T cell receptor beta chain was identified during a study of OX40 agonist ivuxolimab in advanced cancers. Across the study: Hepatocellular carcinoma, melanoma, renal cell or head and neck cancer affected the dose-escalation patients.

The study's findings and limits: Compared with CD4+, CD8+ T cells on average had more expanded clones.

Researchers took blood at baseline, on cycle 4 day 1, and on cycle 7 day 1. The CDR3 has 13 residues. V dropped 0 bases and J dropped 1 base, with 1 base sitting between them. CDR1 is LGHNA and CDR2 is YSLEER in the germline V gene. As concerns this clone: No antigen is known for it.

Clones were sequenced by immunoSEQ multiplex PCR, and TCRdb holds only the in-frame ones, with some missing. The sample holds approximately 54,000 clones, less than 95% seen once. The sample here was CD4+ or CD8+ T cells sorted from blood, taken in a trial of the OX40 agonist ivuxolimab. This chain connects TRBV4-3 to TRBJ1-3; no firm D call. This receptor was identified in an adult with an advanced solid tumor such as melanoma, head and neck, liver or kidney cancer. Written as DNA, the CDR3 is TGCGCCAGCAGCCAAGAGTCTGGAAACACCATATATTTT. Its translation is CASSQESGNTIYF.